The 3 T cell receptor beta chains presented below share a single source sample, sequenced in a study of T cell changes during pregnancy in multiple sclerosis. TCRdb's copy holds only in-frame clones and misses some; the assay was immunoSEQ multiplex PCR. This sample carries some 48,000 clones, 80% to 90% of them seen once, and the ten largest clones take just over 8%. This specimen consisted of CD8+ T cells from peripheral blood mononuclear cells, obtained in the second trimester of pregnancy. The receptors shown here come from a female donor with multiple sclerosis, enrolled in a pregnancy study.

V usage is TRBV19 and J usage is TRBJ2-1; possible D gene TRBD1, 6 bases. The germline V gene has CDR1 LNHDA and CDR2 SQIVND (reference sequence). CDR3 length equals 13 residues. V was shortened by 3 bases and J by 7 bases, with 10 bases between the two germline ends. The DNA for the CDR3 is TGTGCCAGTAGTATTCTCAGGGGTAATGAGCAGTTCTTC. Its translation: CASSILRGNEQFF.

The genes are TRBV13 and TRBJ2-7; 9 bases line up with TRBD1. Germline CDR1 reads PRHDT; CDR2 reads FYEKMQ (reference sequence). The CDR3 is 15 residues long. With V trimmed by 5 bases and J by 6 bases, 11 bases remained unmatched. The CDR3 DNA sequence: TGTGCCAGCAGCCAAGATGGGACAGGGCCGAGCGAGCAGTACTTC. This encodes CASSQDGTGPSEQYF.

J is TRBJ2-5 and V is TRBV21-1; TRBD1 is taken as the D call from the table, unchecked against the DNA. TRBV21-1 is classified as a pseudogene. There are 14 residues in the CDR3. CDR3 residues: CASTWGQGQETQYF. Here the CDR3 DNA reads TGTGCCAGCACCTGGGGGCAGGGACAAGAGACCCAGTACTTC.